The 6 T cell receptor beta chains given below trace back to one sample, sequenced in a study of glioma-infiltrating T cells. The iRepertoire nested amplicon-rescue multiplex PCR amplified TCR alpha and beta CDR3s from RNA. In TCRdb, the multiplex PCR reads were re-called with MiXCR into one record per CDR3 protein. The sample lists 150,000 to 200,000 distinct CDR3 sequences; more than 25% were seen once. Sequences were obtained from glioma tissue, nonneoplastic brain tissue, or PBMCs (not recorded which). These receptors were taken from a human donor with low-grade glioma or glioblastoma, undergoing nonglioma brain surgery, or in good health (not recorded which).

Points on this clonotype: This could be a read error, since a much larger clone is one nucleotide away. V is TRBV6-1 and J is TRBJ2-1; weak D call: TRBD1 (5 bases). Germline V gives CDR1 MNHNS, CDR2 SASEGT. This CDR3 spans 15 amino acids. The CDR3 DNA follows: TGTGCCAGCAGGCCCGGCAGGGAAAAGTACAATGGGCAGTTCTTC. Its translation: CASRPGREKYNGQFF.

The J gene is TRBJ2-7, the V gene TRBV7-9; 8 bases line up with TRBD2. V dropped 3 bases and J dropped 0; count of bases not matched to a gene: 1. The CDR3 covers 14 residues. Per germline, CDR1 SEHNR and CDR2 FQNEAQ (reference sequence). In DNA form, the CDR3 reads TGTGCCAGCAGCTTTAGCGGGAACTCCTACGAGCAGTACTTC. Amino acid sequence: CASSFSGNSYEQYF.

This clonotype was observed a few times. The CDR3, as DNA: TGTGCCAGCAGCACCGTATGGGGGGCGAGATATGGCTACACCTTC. Protein sequence: CASSTVWGARYGYTF. The genes are TRBV5-4 and TRBJ1-2, with a possible D match to TRBD1 (6 bases). CDR3 length: 15 residues. Germline V lookup: CDR1 SGHNT, CDR2 YYREEE (reference sequence). The V end lost 4 bases, the J end lost 5 bases, and 18 bases lay between the germline ends. The full variable domain, with the rest looked up from reference TRBV5-4 and TRBJ1-2, is ETGVTQSPTHLIKTRGQQVTLRCSSQSGHNTVSWYQQALGQGPQFIFQYYREEENGRGNFPPRFSGLQFPNYSSELNVNALELDDSALYLCASSTVWGARYGYTFGSGTRLTVV.

The rearrangement links TRBV29-1 to TRBJ2-7, with D perhaps TRBD1 or TRBD2 (5 bases each). This CDR3 has 15 amino acids. Trimming shortened V by 6 bases and J by 5 bases, and 23 bases separated the two germline ends. CDR1 is SQVTM, CDR2 ANQGSEA, per germline. For the CDR3, the DNA is TGCAGCGTCCTCCCGACCGGGGCAACAATTCACGAGCAGTACTTC. This encodes CSVLPTGATIHEQYF.

The J gene is TRBJ2-1, the V gene TRBV4-1; D ambiguous. V shed 2 bases and J shed 8 bases, with 13 bases lying between them. CDR1 and CDR2 (germline): MGHRA, YSYEKL. The CDR3 sequence is 14 residues long. The CDR3 loop is CASSQYPAPDEQFF. The CDR3 DNA sequence: TGCGCCAGCAGCCAATACCCCGCCCCAGATGAGCAGTTCTTC.

Worth noting for this clonotype: This may come from a read error, since a much larger clone is one base off. The rearrangement uses TRBV11-1 and TRBJ2-7, with a tentative D call TRBD2 (6 bases). V was clipped by 0 bases and J by 7 bases, with 19 bases between them. CDR3 length equals 16 residues. The germline V gene encodes CDR1 SGHAT and CDR2 FQDESV (reference sequence). CDR3 nucleotides: TGTGCCAGCAGCTTAGCACTAGCATTAGCCTTAGGTGAGCAGTACTTC. Translated: CASSLALALALGEQYF.